The sample holds a few counts of the clone carrying this T cell receptor beta chain. A sample-barcoded 5' primer and a J-beta primer mix were used in a second PCR of roughly 6 to 11 cycles. Each CDR3 protein gets one entry after TCRdb re-called the 5' RACE reads with MiXCR. The sample consists of approximately 810,000 distinct CDR3 sequences, roughly 26% of them appearing once. These data originate in a study of blood T cells in healthy people across ages. The CDR3 length is 15 residues. The sequence came from a woman of 80 years or more in good health. The specimen sequenced was blood. This rearrangement joins TRBV21-1 to TRBJ1-1; the table's D call, TRBD1, has no DNA check behind it. TRBV21-1 is termed a pseudogene. The CDR3 DNA is TGTGCCAGCAGCAAGATGGACAGCCTGAACACTGAAGCTTTCTTT. This codes for CASSKMDSLNTEAFF.